This T cell receptor beta chain was sequenced in a study of T cells expressing NK-cell markers. Study background: Among the eight sequenced donors, seven tested HCMV-seropositive and one tested seronegative.

TCRdb reprocessed the 5' RACE reads and keeps a single row for each CDR3 protein, giving no DNA. Its table records a few hundred thousand distinct CDR3 sequences. With regard to this clonotype: What it recognizes is unknown.

Study-wide findings and caveats: The leading position in the CD3+CD56-NKG2C+ fraction of a handful of donors also went to these clonotypes.

The sample comprised blood T cells: a sorted CD56 or NKG2C T cell subset, CD4+ or CD8+ T cells, or bulk PBMC T cells (not recorded which). This TCR derives from a man aged 18 to 35 in good health.

The CDR3 loop reads CATREGLAGTHPYNEQFF. The chain carries TRBV12-3 or TRBV12-4 and TRBJ2-1; as DNA is missing, the TRBD2 call by TCRdb cannot be tested. This CDR3 is built from 18 residues.